One sample yielded the 2 T cell receptor beta chains listed below, sequenced in a study of T cells after yellow fever vaccination. TCRdb re-called the 5' RACE reads with MiXCR, one entry per CDR3 protein. The sample contains some 320,000 distinct CDR3 sequences, 8.5% to 9% of which appear only once. The sample here was PBMCs, taken on the day of the first yellow fever vaccination. These receptors originate from a man between 18 and 29 years old who received the YFV17D yellow fever vaccine.

The V call is TRBV7-8, the J call TRBJ2-1; D may be TRBD1 (6 bases). CDR1 is SGHVS, CDR2 FQNEAQ, per germline. Trimming stripped 10 bases from V and 7 bases from J, with 14 bases between. CDR3 size: 12 residues. Here the CDR3 reads CAMETGKNEQFF. CDR3 DNA: TGTGCCATGGAAACAGGGAAGAATGAGCAGTTCTTC.

The genes are TRBV6-1 and TRBJ1-1; D remains ambiguous. Germline loops: CDR1 MNHNS, CDR2 SASEGT. The V and J ends lost 8 bases and 9 bases respectively, with 10 bases between them. This CDR3 contains 10 residues. The CDR3 nucleotides read TGTGCCAGCTTGGAGAAAAAAGCTTTCTTT. Its protein is CASLEKKAFF.